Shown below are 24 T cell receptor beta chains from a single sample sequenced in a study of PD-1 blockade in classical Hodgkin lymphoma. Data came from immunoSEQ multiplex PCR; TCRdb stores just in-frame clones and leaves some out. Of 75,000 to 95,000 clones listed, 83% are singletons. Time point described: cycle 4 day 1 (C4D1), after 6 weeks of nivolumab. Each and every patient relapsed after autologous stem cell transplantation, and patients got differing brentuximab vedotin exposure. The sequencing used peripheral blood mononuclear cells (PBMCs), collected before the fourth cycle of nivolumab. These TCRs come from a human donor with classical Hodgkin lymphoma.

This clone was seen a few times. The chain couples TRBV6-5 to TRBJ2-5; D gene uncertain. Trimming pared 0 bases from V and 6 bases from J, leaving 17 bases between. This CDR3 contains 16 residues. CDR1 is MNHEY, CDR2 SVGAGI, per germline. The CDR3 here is CASSYSKGRMRKTQYF. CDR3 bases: TGTGCCAGCAGTTACTCGAAAGGCCGGATGAGGAAGACCCAGTACTTC.

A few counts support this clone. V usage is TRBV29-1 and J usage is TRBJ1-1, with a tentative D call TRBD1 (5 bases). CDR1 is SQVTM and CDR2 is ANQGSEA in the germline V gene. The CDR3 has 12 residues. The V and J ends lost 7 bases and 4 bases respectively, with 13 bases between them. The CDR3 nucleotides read TGCAGCGCGGGACTGCTGCTCACTGAAGCTTTCTTT. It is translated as CSAGLLLTEAFF.

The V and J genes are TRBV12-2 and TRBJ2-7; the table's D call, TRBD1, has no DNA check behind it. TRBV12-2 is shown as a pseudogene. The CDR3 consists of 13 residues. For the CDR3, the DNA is TGTGCAAGTCGCTTAGCGTGGGCCCCCGAGCAGTACTTC. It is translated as CASRLAWAPEQYF.

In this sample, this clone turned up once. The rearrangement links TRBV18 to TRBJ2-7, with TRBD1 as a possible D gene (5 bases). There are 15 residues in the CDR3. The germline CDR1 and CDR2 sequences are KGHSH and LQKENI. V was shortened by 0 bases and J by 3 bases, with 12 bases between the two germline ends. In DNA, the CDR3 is TGTGCCAGCTCACCACCGTTCCAGGGTAACTACGAGCAGTACTTC. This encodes CASSPPFQGNYEQYF. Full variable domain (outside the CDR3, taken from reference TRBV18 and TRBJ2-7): NAGVMQNPRHLVRRRGQEARLRCSPMKGHSHVYWYRQLPEEGLKFMVYLQKENIIDESGMPKERFSAEFPKEGPSILRIQQVVRGDSAAYFCASSPPFQGNYEQYFGPGTRLTVT.

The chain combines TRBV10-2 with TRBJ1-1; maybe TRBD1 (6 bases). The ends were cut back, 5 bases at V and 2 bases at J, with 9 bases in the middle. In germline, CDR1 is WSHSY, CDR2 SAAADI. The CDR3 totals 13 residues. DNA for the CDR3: TGCGCCAGCAGTAGGGGGGACAACACTGAAGCTTTCTTT. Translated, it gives CASSRGDNTEAFF.

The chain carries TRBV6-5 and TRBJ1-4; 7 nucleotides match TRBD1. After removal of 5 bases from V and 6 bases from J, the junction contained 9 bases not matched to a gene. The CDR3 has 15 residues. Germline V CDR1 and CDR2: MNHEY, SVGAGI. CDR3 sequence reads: CASSGGGTVHEKLFF. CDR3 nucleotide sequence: TGTGCCAGCAGTGGGGGCGGGACAGTTCATGAAAAACTGTTTTTT.

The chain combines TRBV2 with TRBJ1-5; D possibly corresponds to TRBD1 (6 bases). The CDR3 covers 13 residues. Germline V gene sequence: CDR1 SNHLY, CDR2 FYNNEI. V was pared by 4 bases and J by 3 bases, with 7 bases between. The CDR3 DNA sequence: TGTGCCAGCAGTGGGGACAACAATCAGCCCCAGCATTTT. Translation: CASSGDNNQPQHF.

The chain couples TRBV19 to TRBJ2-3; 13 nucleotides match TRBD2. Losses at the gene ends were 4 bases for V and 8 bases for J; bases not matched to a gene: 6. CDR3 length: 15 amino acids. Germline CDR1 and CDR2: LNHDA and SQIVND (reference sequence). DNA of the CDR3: TGTGCCAGTAGTACCACTAGCGGGAGGGCCGCTACGCAGTATTTT. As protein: CASSTTSGRAATQYF.

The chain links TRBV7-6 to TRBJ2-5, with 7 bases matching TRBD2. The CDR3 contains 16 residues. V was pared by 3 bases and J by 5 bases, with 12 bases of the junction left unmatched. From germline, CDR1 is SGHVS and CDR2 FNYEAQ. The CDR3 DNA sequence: TGTGCCAGCAGCTTCCTGCGGGGCGGGAGCGGTGAGACCCAGTACTTC. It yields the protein CASSFLRGGSGETQYF.

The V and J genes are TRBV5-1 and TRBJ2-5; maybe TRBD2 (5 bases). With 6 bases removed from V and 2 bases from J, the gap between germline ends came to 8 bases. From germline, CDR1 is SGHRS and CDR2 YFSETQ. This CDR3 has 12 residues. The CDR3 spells CASTDSQETQYF. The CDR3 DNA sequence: TGCGCCAGCACGGACTCACAAGAGACCCAGTACTTC.

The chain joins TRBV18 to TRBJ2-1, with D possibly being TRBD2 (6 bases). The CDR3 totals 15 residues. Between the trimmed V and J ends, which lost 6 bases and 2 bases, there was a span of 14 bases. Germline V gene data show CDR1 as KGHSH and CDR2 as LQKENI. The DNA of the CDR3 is TGTGCCAGCTCCCGTCATCCTAGCGCCTACAATGAGCAGTTCTTC. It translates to CASSRHPSAYNEQFF.

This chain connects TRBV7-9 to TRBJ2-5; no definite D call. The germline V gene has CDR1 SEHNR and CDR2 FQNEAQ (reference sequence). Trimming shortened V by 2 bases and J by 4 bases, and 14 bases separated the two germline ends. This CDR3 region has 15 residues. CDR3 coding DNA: TGTGCCAGCAGCTTAATCTCCACACCGGGAGAGACCCAGTACTTC. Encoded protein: CASSLISTPGETQYF.

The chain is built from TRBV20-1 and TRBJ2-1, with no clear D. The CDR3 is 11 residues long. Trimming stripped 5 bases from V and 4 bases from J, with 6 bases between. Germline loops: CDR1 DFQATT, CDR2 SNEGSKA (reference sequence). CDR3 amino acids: CSASRYNEQFF. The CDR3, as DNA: TGCAGTGCTTCCAGATACAATGAGCAGTTCTTC.

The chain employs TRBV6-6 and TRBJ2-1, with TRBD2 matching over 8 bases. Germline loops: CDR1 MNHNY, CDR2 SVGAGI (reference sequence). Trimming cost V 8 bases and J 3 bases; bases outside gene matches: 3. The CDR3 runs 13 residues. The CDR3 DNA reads TGTGCCAGCTGTACTAGCGGCTACAATGAGCAGTTCTTC. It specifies CASCTSGYNEQFF.

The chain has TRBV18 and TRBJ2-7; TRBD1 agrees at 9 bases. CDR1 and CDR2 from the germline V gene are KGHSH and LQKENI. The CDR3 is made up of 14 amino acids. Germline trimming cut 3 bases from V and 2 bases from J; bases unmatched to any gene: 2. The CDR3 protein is CASSPGQGPYEQYF. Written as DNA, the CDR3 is TGTGCCAGCTCACCGGGACAGGGACCCTACGAGCAGTACTTC.

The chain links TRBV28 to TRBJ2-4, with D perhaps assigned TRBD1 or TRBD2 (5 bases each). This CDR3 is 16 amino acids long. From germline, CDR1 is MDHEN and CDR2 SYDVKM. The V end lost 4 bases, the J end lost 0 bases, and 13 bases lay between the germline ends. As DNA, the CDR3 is TGTGCCAGCAGTTCCACAGGAGGTGCAGCCAAAAACATTCAGTACTTC. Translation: CASSSTGGAAKNIQYF.

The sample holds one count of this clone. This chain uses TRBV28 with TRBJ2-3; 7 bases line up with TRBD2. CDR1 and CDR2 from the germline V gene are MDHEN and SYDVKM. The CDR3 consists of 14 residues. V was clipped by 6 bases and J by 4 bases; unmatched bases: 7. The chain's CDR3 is CASSRDYRADTQYF. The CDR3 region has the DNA TGTGCCAGCAGCCGGGACTACCGGGCAGATACGCAGTATTTT.

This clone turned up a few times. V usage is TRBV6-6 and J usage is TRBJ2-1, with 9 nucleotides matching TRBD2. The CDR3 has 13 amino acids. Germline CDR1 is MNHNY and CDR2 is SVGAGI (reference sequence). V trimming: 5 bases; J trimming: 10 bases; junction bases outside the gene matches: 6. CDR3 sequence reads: CASSPSSGTEQFF. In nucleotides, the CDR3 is TGTGCCAGCAGTCCCTCTAGCGGGACAGAGCAGTTCTTC.

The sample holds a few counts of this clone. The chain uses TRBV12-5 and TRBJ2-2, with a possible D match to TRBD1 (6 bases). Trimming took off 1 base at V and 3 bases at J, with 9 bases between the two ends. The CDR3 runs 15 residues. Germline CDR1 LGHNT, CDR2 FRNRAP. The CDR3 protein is CASGLGQVDTGELFF. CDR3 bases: TGTGCTAGTGGTTTGGGACAGGTGGACACCGGGGAGCTGTTTTTT.

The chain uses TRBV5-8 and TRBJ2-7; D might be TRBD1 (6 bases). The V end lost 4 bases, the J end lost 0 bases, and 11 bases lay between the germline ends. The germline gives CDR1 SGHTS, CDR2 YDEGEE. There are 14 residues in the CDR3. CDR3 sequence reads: CASSVWDNSYEQYF. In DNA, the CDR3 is TGTGCCAGCAGCGTATGGGACAACTCCTACGAGCAGTACTTC. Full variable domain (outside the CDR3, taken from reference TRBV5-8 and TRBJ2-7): EAGVTQSPTHLIKTRGQQATLRCSPISGHTSVYWYQQALGLGLQFLLWYDEGEERNRGNFPPRFSGRQFPNYSSELNVNALELEDSALYLCASSVWDNSYEQYFGPGTRLTVT.

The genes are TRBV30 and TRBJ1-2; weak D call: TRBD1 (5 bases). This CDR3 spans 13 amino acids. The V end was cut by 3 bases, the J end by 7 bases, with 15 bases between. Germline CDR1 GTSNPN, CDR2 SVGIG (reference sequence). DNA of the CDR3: TGTGCCTGGAGCCGGGGCTACGGTGGTGGCTACACCTTC. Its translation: CAWSRGYGGGYTF.

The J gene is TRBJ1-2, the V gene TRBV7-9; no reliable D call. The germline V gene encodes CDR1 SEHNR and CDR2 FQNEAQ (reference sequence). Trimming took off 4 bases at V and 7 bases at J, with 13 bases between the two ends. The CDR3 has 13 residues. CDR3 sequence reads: CASSSIREAGYTF. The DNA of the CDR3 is TGTGCCAGCAGCTCGATAAGGGAAGCTGGCTACACCTTC.

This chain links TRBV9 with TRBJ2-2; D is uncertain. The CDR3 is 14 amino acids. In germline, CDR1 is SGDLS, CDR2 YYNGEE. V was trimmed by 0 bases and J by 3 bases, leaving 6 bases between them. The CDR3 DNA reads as TGTGCCAGCAGCGTAGGGCGAGACACCGGGGAGCTGTTTTTT. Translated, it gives CASSVGRDTGELFF.

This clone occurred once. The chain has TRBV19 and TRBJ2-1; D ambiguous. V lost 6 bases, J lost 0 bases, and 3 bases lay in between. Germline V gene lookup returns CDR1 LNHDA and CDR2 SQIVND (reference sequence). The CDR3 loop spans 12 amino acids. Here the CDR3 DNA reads TGTGCCAGTAGCGACTCCTACAATGAGCAGTTCTTC. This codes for CASSDSYNEQFF.